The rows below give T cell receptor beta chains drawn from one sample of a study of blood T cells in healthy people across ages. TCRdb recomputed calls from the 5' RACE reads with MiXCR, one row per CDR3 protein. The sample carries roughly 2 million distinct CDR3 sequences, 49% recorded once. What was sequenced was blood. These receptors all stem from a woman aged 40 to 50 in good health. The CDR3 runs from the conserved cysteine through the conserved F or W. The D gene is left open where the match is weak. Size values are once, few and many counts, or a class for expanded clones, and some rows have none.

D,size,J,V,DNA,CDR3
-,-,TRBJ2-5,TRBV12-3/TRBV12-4,TGTGCCAGCAGTGGGGACGGGGTTGCCCAGTACTTC,CASSGDGVAQYF
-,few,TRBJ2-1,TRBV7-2,TGTGCCAGCAGCTTACAGGGTGTTAATGAGCAGTTCTTC,CASSLQGVNEQFF
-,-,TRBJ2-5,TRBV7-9,TGTGCCAGCAACCGACCGGGGGAAGAGACCCAGTACTTC,CASNRPGEETQYF
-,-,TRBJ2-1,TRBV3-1,TGTGCCAGCAGCCCGGGGTTGGACTCCTACAATGAGCAGTTCTTC,CASSPGLDSYNEQFF
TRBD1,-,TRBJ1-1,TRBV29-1,TGCAGCGGCGTCAGGGGGGAGGGCACTGAAGCTTTCTTT,CSGVRGEGTEAFF
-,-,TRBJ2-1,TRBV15,TGTGCCACCAGCAGCCCTTCCAGCCGGGGTTCCTACGATGGGCAGTTCTTC,CATSSPSSRGSYDGQFF
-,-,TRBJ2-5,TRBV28,TGTGCCAGCAGTTTACCGGGACCTAGTTACGAGACCCAGTACTTC,CASSLPGPSYETQYF
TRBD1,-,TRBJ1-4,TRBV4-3,TGCGCCAGCAGCCAAGTCACAGGGGTGCAAAAACTGTTTTTT,CASSQVTGVQKLFF
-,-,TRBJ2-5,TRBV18,TGTGCCAGCTCACCACAAACAGGAATGGGAGAGACCCAGTACTTC,CASSPQTGMGETQYF
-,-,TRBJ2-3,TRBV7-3,TGTGCCAGCAGCCCAGACTCCCATAGGGGAGATACGCAGTATTTT,CASSPDSHRGDTQYF
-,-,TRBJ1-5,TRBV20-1,TGCAGTGCTAGAGACCCTATGGGCAGCCTCAATCAGCCCCAGCATTTT,CSARDPMGSLNQPQHF
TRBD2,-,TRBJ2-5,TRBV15,TGTGCCACCAGCAGAGAGCGGCGGGGGGCTGGGGAGCAGTACTTC,CATSRERRGAGEQYF
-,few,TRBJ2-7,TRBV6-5,TGTGCCAGCACCCCAGGGACGGCCTCCTACGAGCAGTACTTC,CASTPGTASYEQYF
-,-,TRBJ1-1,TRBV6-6,TGTGCCAGCAGTTACAGCGCAATGAACACTGAAGCTTTCTTT,CASSYSAMNTEAFF
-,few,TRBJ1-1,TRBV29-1,TGCAGCGTTTGTCCCGGGACATTTAACACTGAAGCTTTCTTT,CSVCPGTFNTEAFF
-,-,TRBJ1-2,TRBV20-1,TGCAGTGCTAGAGATCTGGGACTTGGCTACACCTTC,CSARDLGLGYTF
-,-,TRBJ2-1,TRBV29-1,TGCAGCGTCGGCCTTTCCTACAATGAGCAGTTCTTC,CSVGLSYNEQFF
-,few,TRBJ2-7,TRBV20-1,TGCAGTGCAGAGGGCCAGTCTTTTTCCACCTACGAGCAGTACTTC,CSAEGQSFSTYEQYF
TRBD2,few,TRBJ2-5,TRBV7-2,TGTGCCAGCAGCTTAGTCCTAGCGGTTCCCGGGGAGGAGACCCAGTACTTC,CASSLVLAVPGEETQYF
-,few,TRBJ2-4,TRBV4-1,TGCGCCAGCAGCCAAGATTTAGATTTACTAGCCAAAAACATTCAGTACTTC,CASSQDLDLLAKNIQYF
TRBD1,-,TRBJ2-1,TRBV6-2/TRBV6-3,TGTGCCAGCAGTTACGACAGGGGGCGCGGTGAGCAGTTCTTC,CASSYDRGRGEQFF
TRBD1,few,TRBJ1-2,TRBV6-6,TGTGCCAGCAGTACACAGGGGGCCCAATTAGCTAACTATGGCTACACCTTC,CASSTQGAQLANYGYTF
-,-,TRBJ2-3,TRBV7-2,TGTGCCAGCAGCCACGACCGGGGCGCAGATACGCAGTATTTT,CASSHDRGADTQYF
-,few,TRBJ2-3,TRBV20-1,TGCAGTGCGAGAACTACCGTAAATACGCAGTATTTT,CSARTTVNTQYF
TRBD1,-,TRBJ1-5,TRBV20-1,TGCAGTGCTAGAGACTGGACAGGGAGTTTCAATCAGCCCCAGCATTTT,CSARDWTGSFNQPQHF
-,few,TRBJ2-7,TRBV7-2,TGTGCCAGCAAAAGGGGGCTAGCGGATTCCTACGAGCAGTACTTC,CASKRGLADSYEQYF
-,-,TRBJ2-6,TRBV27,TGTGCCAGCAGTTTATATAAGGCCGCTTCTGGGGCCAACGTCCTGACTTTC,CASSLYKAASGANVLTF
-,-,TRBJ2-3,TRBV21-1,TGTGCCCGAGAACCTAGCACAGATACGCAGTATTTT,CAREPSTDTQYF
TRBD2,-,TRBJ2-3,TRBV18,TGTGCCAGCTCACCGGGACTAGCGGTCCGCACAGATACGCAGTATTTT,CASSPGLAVRTDTQYF
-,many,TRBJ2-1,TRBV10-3,TGTGCCATCAGTGAGGCGGCAGCTACACCCAATGAGCAGTTCTTC,CAISEAAATPNEQFF
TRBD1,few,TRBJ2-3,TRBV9,TGTGCCAGCAGCGTCGACAGGGGGACGCAGTATTTT,CASSVDRGTQYF
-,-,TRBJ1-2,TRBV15,TGTGCCACCAGCAGGACGACTCTACTGGACACGCCCTATGGCGACACCTTC,CATSRTTLLDTPYGDTF
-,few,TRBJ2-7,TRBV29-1,TGCAGCGTGCCCACGTACAATGAGCAGTACTTC,CSVPTYNEQYF
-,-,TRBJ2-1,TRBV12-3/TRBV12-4,TGTGCCAGCAGTTTTCGGTCCGGGGGACAATACAATGAGCAGTTCTTC,CASSFRSGGQYNEQFF
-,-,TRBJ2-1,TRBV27,TGTGCCAGCAGTATTCACAGTGACCCCGTCTACAATGAGCAGTTCTTC,CASSIHSDPVYNEQFF
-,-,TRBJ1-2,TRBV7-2,TGTGCCAGCAGCCTTGGGGGGACTTCTAACTATGGCTACACCTTC,CASSLGGTSNYGYTF
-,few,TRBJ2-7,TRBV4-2,TGTGCCAGCAGCCAAGACTTAATCCGGTCTCAAGATTACGAGCAGTACTTC,CASSQDLIRSQDYEQYF
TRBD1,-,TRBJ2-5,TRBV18,TGTGCCAGCTCGACAGGGGCGGTCGAGACCCAGTACTTC,CASSTGAVETQYF